What follows are 18 T cell receptor beta chains derived from one specimen sequenced in a study of T cells after yellow fever vaccination. TCRdb analysed the 5' RACE reads with MiXCR anew, one entry per CDR3 protein. The sample holds some 300,000 distinct CDR3 sequences, 8% to 9.5% seen once. This specimen was PBMCs, taken more than 40 days after the first yellow fever vaccination. These receptors were collected from a man aged 18-30 years who received the YFV17D yellow fever vaccine.

This clonotype has a count of ten or more. The chain joins TRBV6-2 or TRBV6-3 to TRBJ2-5; D is perhaps TRBD1 (6 bases). The germline CDR1 and CDR2 sequences are MNHEY and SVGEGT. This CDR3 is built from 16 residues. V dropped 5 bases and J dropped 1 base, with 17 bases sitting between them. DNA of the CDR3: TGTGCCAGCAGTGAACCCCTCTGGACAGCCCAAGAGACCCAGTACTTC. Protein product: CASSEPLWTAQETQYF.

This clonotype was counted between two and nine times. The V and J genes are TRBV5-4 and TRBJ1-1; D gene ambiguous. V gave up 1 base and J gave up 7 bases, with 5 bases separating them. CDR1 SGHNT and CDR2 YYREEE come from the germline V gene (reference sequence). This CDR3 comprises 11 residues. The CDR3 spells CASSLFGEAFF. CDR3 bases: TGTGCCAGCAGCTTGTTCGGTGAAGCTTTCTTT. The complete variable domain, with remaining parts taken from reference TRBV5-4 and TRBJ1-1, reads ETGVTQSPTHLIKTRGQQVTLRCSSQSGHNTVSWYQQALGQGPQFIFQYYREEENGRGNFPPRFSGLQFPNYSSELNVNALELDDSALYLCASSLFGEAFFGQGTRLTVV.

This clonotype was seen repeatedly, ten times or more. The chain is built from TRBV2 and TRBJ2-3, with a tentative D call TRBD2 (7 bases). This CDR3 spans 14 amino acids. Trimming took off 7 bases at V and 5 bases at J, with 16 bases between the two ends. Germline V CDR1 and CDR2: SNHLY, FYNNEI. The CDR3 loop is CASIGGGAIDTQYF. The DNA of the CDR3 is TGTGCCAGCATCGGAGGGGGGGCCATAGATACGCAGTATTTT. The variable domain in full, completed from reference TRBV2 and TRBJ2-3, reads EPEVTQTPSHQVTQMGQEVILRCVPISNHLYFYWYRQILGQKVEFLVSFYNNEISEKSEIFDDQFSVERPDGSNFTLKIRSTKLEDSAMYFCASIGGGAIDTQYFGPGTRLTVL.

V and J are TRBV4-1 and TRBJ2-5; 8 nucleotides agree with TRBD2. This CDR3 comprises 15 residues. Losses at the gene ends were 4 bases for V and 3 bases for J; bases not matched to a gene: 7. CDR1 is MGHRA and CDR2 is YSYEKL in the germline V gene. Here the CDR3 DNA reads TGCGCCAGCAGCCGGGGGCCGGGAGGGAAAGAGACCCAGTACTTC. Amino acid sequence: CASSRGPGGKETQYF.

The chain links TRBV5-1 to TRBJ2-1, with D perhaps TRBD1 (5 bases). The CDR3 consists of 12 residues. V was cut by 5 bases and J by 6 bases, with 9 bases left in between. Germline CDR1 and CDR2: SGHRS and YFSETQ. CDR3 loop: CASSSGANEQFF. The CDR3 nucleotides read TGCGCCAGCAGTTCTGGGGCCAATGAGCAGTTCTTC. Full variable domain (outside the CDR3, taken from reference TRBV5-1 and TRBJ2-1): KAGVTQTPRYLIKTRGQQVTLSCSPISGHRSVSWYQQTPGQGLQFLFEYFSETQRNKGNFPGRFSGRQFSNSRSEMNVSTLELGDSALYLCASSSGANEQFFGPGTRLTVL.

This clonotype was counted at least ten times. The chain recombines TRBV20-1 with TRBJ2-3; 8 positions match TRBD2. CDR3 length: 14 amino acids. Germline CDR1 reads DFQATT; CDR2 reads SNEGSKA (reference sequence). The V and J ends lost 2 bases and 5 bases, in that order; junction bases with no gene match: 6. The CDR3 spells CSARLGGEGDTQYF. The CDR3 region has the DNA TGCAGTGCTAGACTCGGGGGGGAAGGAGATACGCAGTATTTT.

The V call is TRBV5-1, the J call TRBJ1-1, with unresolved D. The CDR3 extends over 16 amino acids. CDR1 is SGHRS, CDR2 YFSETQ, per germline. V was pared by 4 bases and J by 2 bases, with 18 bases between. The CDR3 sequence is CASSVAGNQPNTEAFF. The CDR3 nucleotides are TGCGCCAGCAGCGTTGCGGGGAACCAGCCTAACACTGAAGCTTTCTTT.

The CDR3 spells CASSLQFRGGTEAFF. The DNA of the CDR3 is TGCGCCAGCAGCTTGCAATTCAGGGGCGGGACTGAAGCTTTCTTT. The chain is built from TRBV5-1 and TRBJ1-1; maybe TRBD1 (6 bases). V was clipped by 1 base and J by 5 bases, with 15 bases between them. Germline V gene lookup returns CDR1 SGHRS and CDR2 YFSETQ. The CDR3 length is 15 residues.

The chain links TRBV29-1 to TRBJ1-1, with 8 bases matching TRBD1. This CDR3 has 11 residues. J was trimmed by 4 bases and V by 8 bases; bases with no gene match: 3. Germline V gene data show CDR1 as SQVTM and CDR2 as ANQGSEA. The DNA of the CDR3 is TGCAGCTCTACAGGGGGCACTGAAGCTTTCTTT. Its protein product is CSSTGGTEAFF.

The rearrangement joins TRBV9 to TRBJ2-7; no clear D. CDR3 length: 16 amino acids. With 0 bases removed from V and 4 bases from J, the gap between germline ends came to 17 bases. Germline V lookup: CDR1 SGDLS, CDR2 YYNGEE. This CDR3 is CASSVVRSNQGYEQYV. CDR3 in DNA: TGTGCCAGCAGCGTAGTAAGGTCCAACCAAGGGTACGAGCAGTACGTC.

This clonotype was detected many times. V gene TRBV7-6 combines with J gene TRBJ2-7, with D possibly TRBD1 on 6 matching bases. The length of the CDR3 is 13 residues. Germline loops: CDR1 SGHVS, CDR2 FNYEAQ. V was cut by 1 base and J by 4 bases, with 8 bases left in between. CDR3 amino acids: CASSLGTAYEQYF. CDR3 DNA: TGTGCCAGCAGCTTAGGGACAGCTTACGAGCAGTACTTC. The full variable domain, rest sourced from reference TRBV7-6 and TRBJ2-7, is GAGVSQSPRYKVTKRGQDVALRCDPISGHVSLYWYRQALGQGPEFLTYFNYEAQQDKSGLPNDRFSAERPEGSISTLTIQRTEQRDSAMYRCASSLGTAYEQYFGPGTRLTVT.

This clonotype was detected ten times or more. The chain couples TRBV7-2 to TRBJ2-2; TRBD2 is a possible D gene (6 bases). Germline assignment: CDR1 SGHTA and CDR2 FQGNSA. This CDR3 region has 15 residues. Trimming removed 5 bases at V and 3 bases at J, with 13 bases between. DNA of the CDR3: TGTGCCAGCAGCCGCCCGGGACTCTACACCGGGGAGCTGTTTTTT. As protein: CASSRPGLYTGELFF.

This clonotype was counted a few times. The chain uses TRBV7-2 and TRBJ1-2; the D is unclear. The CDR3 totals 15 residues. Trimming pared 1 base from V and 0 bases from J, leaving 9 bases between. Germline CDR1 SGHTA, CDR2 FQGNSA. CDR3 in DNA: TGTGCCAGCAGCTTAGGCAGTGAAGCTAACTATGGCTACACCTTC. This encodes CASSLGSEANYGYTF.

This clonotype was seen a few times. V gene TRBV20-1 combines with J gene TRBJ2-7, with no clear D. Looked up from germline, CDR1 is DFQATT and CDR2 is SNEGSKA (reference sequence). Trimming took 6 bases from V and 3 from J, leaving 15 bases between them. The CDR3 length is 13 residues. The CDR3 spells CSAPAPGSYEQYV. DNA of the CDR3: TGCAGTGCGCCCGCCCCGGGCAGCTACGAGCAGTACGTC.

This clonotype has a handful of counts. This chain links TRBV20-1 with TRBJ2-7; 9 nucleotides match TRBD2. This CDR3 contains 14 residues. Germline trimming cut 6 bases from V and 3 bases from J; bases unmatched to any gene: 9. Germline V gene sequence: CDR1 DFQATT, CDR2 SNEGSKA (reference sequence). DNA for the CDR3: TGCAGTGCGTCGGCTAGCGGGGACCTCTACGAGCAGTACTTC. This translates into CSASASGDLYEQYF.

This clonotype was seen at least ten times. V usage is TRBV18 and J usage is TRBJ2-7, with 9 bases that match TRBD1. The CDR3 spans 15 residues. The trim removed 4 bases at V and 8 bases at J, leaving 12 bases unmatched. The germline V gene has CDR1 KGHSH and CDR2 LQKENI. The CDR3, as DNA: TGTGCCAGCTCACGCCGGGCAACAGGGGGCGATCAGCAGTACTTC. This codes for CASSRRATGGDQQYF.

The CDR3 loop reads CASSLSSWETQYF. CDR3 DNA sequence: TGCGCCAGCAGCCTGTCCAGTTGGGAGACCCAGTACTTC. The rearrangement uses TRBV5-1 and TRBJ2-5; D call uncertain. Germline lookup yields CDR1 SGHRS and CDR2 YFSETQ. This CDR3 has 13 amino acids. Trimming cost V 4 bases and J 5 bases, with 12 bases left between them.

A single count supports this clonotype. This chain connects TRBV6-6 to TRBJ1-6; the D is unclear. This CDR3 has 13 residues. From germline, CDR1 is MNHNY and CDR2 SVGAGI (reference sequence). V lost 9 bases to trimming and J lost 10 bases, with 16 bases between them. CDR3 sequence (DNA): TGTGCCAGTAAATCGGGAAGGTGGTCACCCCTCCACTTT. It encodes CASKSGRWSPLHF.